This T cell receptor (beta chain) was profiled in a study of T cell repertoires in cytomegalovirus infection. Study-level information: CMV infection and matching HLA type were both indicated by public TCR beta signatures.

Per the germline V gene, CDR1 is SGHTA and CDR2 is FQGNSA. This CDR3 is 16 amino acids long. V lost 5 bases and J lost 6; bases outside the gene matches: 9. Regarding this clonotype: Its antigen is unknown.

Overall study findings and caveats: There were HLA-C-restricted CMV-specific TCR beta clonotypes dominating the ex vivo response.

MiXCR, applied by TCRdb to the reads, yields one record per CDR3 protein. The data show more than 400,000 distinct CDR3 sequences, around 27% seen once. The source of this sequence is a human donor in good health (CMV status not recorded). Some clones in this sample may be carry-over from other donors' samples. Material: PBMCs. V usage is TRBV7-2 and J usage is TRBJ2-3; 12 bases match TRBD2. The CDR3 nucleotides read TGTGCCAGCAGCCCGATGATGCTAGCGGGAGGGGATACGCAGTATTTT. Protein product: CASSPMMLAGGDTQYF.